This T cell receptor (beta chain) was identified during a study of regulatory T cells in long-lasting Graves disease. Overall study: Patients with persistent Graves' disease had over 5 years of antithyroid drugs and persistent TSH receptor antibodies.

This clonotype has only a few counts. Documented time point: persistent/refractory GD, antithyroid drugs over 5 years with positive TRAb. PBMCs provided the RNA from which the TCR library was made. CDR3 regions were amplified by Arm-PCR using iRepertoire HTBI primers to build TCR beta libraries. In the original workflow: Identification across samples found approximately 67 TRBV and fewer than 15 TRBJ segments. TCRdb called the multiplex PCR reads again in MiXCR, with one record for every CDR3 protein. V and J calls and clone size were set by TCRdb, not the authors. The sample holds roughly 700,000 distinct CDR3 sequences, 30% seen once. Per the germline V gene, CDR1 is SQVTM and CDR2 is ANQGSEA. This CDR3 contains 15 residues. Germline trimming cut 6 bases from V and 3 bases from J; bases unmatched to any gene: 13.

Sample: peripheral blood mononuclear cells (PBMCs), taken when the disease was refractory, from a patient treated with antithyroid drugs. The chain uses TRBV29-1 and TRBJ1-1, with 7 bases identical to TRBD1. The receptor comes from a female donor with Graves disease. The CDR3 coding sequence is TGCAGCGTACGGGATCGGGACAGTTGGCACACTGAAGCTTTCTTT. Protein sequence: CSVRDRDSWHTEAFF.